Following are 19 T cell receptor beta chains from one sample sequenced in a study of blood T cell repertoires in COVID-19. Profiling relied on immunoSEQ multiplex PCR, and the TCRdb table lists in-frame clones only, not all of them. The sample yields 300,000 to 450,000 clones, 87% seen once. Sequencing was performed on PBMCs or T cells enriched from blood (not recorded which). Every receptor here comes from a man aged 30-40 years who had recovered from COVID-19.

This chain connects TRBV4-1 to TRBJ2-1, with 7 bases aligning to TRBD1. The CDR3 sequence is 16 residues long. CDR1 and CDR2 from the germline V gene are MGHRA and YSYEKL. Unmatched junction bases numbered 11, after V lost 4 bases and J lost 5 bases. The CDR3 nucleotides read TGCGCCAGCAGCCTCTCCGGGACAGTGGGTAACAATGAGCAGTTCTTC. This encodes CASSLSGTVGNNEQFF.

V and J are TRBV4-3 and TRBJ1-3; D possibly corresponds to TRBD1 (5 bases). Trimming removed 4 bases from V and 0 bases from J, with 10 bases in between. The CDR3 covers 15 residues. CDR1 LGHNA and CDR2 YSLEER come from the germline V gene. The CDR3 spells CASSPGQSSGNTIYF. As DNA, the CDR3 is TGCGCCAGCAGCCCAGGACAAAGCTCTGGAAACACCATATATTTT.

This clone occurred once. The chain has TRBV19 and TRBJ2-3, with 7 nucleotides matching TRBD1. V gave up 4 bases and J gave up 3 bases; unmatched junction bases: 10. There are 16 residues in the CDR3. CDR1 is LNHDA and CDR2 is SQIVND in the germline V gene (reference sequence). Here the CDR3 reads CASSTYGQDGTDTQYF. CDR3 sequence (DNA): TGTGCCAGTAGTACATACGGACAGGATGGAACAGATACGCAGTATTTT.

This chain uses TRBV30 with TRBJ1-6; no clear D. CDR1 and CDR2 (germline): GTSNPN, SVGIG (reference sequence). This CDR3 has 14 amino acids. V lost 1 base and J 10 bases, leaving 14 bases between the germline ends. The CDR3 sequence is CAWSEVTSNSPLHF. The DNA for the CDR3 is TGTGCCTGGAGTGAGGTGACATCAAACTCACCCCTCCACTTT.

V and J are TRBV25-1 and TRBJ2-7; 9 bases map to TRBD1. The V gene end was trimmed by 6 bases and the J gene end by 3 bases; junction bases not matched to a gene: 6. The CDR3 has 14 residues. From germline, CDR1 is MGHDK and CDR2 SYGVNS. CDR3 protein: CASSSGQGHYEQYF. The CDR3 nucleotides read TGTGCCAGCAGCTCCGGACAGGGGCACTACGAGCAGTACTTC.

V and J are TRBV25-1 and TRBJ1-2, with 9 bases matching TRBD1. CDR3 size: 14 residues. Germline V gene sequence: CDR1 MGHDK, CDR2 SYGVNS. V lost 2 bases to trimming and J lost 7 bases; unmatched junction nucleotides: 5. CDR3 loop: CASSESTGGSGYTF. The CDR3 DNA follows: TGTGCCAGCAGTGAAAGCACAGGGGGCTCTGGCTACACCTTC.

V usage is TRBV10-3 and J usage is TRBJ1-6; no definite D call. The germline V and J ends were trimmed by 5 bases and 7 bases, with 6 bases remaining between them. This CDR3 is built from 12 residues. Germline CDR1 and CDR2: ENHRY and SYGVKD. In DNA, the CDR3 is TGTGCCATCAGTTCTAACAATTCACCCCTCCACTTT. Amino acids: CAISSNNSPLHF.

CDR3 amino acids: CASSQDRQGYNEQFF. DNA of the CDR3: TGTGCCAGCAGCCAAGATCGGCAGGGTTACAATGAGCAGTTCTTC. V usage is TRBV3-1 (or the pseudogene TRBV3-2) and J usage is TRBJ2-1, with a possible D match to TRBD1 (5 bases). The V gene's germline CDR1 is LGHDT and CDR2 YNNKEL (reference sequence). Trimming cost V 0 bases and J 4 bases, with 10 bases left between them. The CDR3 runs to 15 residues.

The chain combines TRBV11-2 with TRBJ2-3; a weak D match, TRBD1 (5 bases). V was pared by 1 base and J by 2 bases, with 7 bases between. The CDR3 totals 14 residues. In germline, CDR1 is SGHAT, CDR2 FQNNGV. The CDR3 bases are TGTGCCAGCAGCTTAGGACAGCCCACAGATACGCAGTATTTT. It specifies CASSLGQPTDTQYF.

The chain combines TRBV11-3 with TRBJ2-7; D might be TRBD1 (5 bases). V was shortened by 3 bases and J by 1 base, with 13 bases between the two germline ends. The CDR3 sequence is 15 residues long. Looked up from germline, CDR1 is SGHNT and CDR2 is YENEEA. The CDR3 sequence: CASSFGKGISYEQYF. DNA of the CDR3: TGTGCCAGCAGCTTCGGTAAGGGGATATCCTACGAGCAGTACTTC.

The chain is built from TRBV29-1 and TRBJ1-1, with a weak D call TRBD1 (5 bases). This CDR3 spans 12 amino acids. V dropped 7 bases and J dropped 1 base, with 10 bases sitting between them. Per germline, CDR1 SQVTM and CDR2 ANQGSEA. CDR3 nucleotides: TGCAGCGCCTTAGGGGAGAACACTGAAGCTTTCTTT. It encodes CSALGENTEAFF. Variable domain in full (rest from reference TRBV29-1 and TRBJ1-1): SAVISQKPSRDICQRGTSLTIQCQVDSQVTMMFWYRQQPGQSLTLIATANQGSEATYESGFVIDKFPISRPNLTFSTLTVSNMSPEDSSIYLCSALGENTEAFFGQGTRLTVV.

This chain links TRBV27 with TRBJ2-3; D ambiguous. The CDR3 has 17 residues. Germline values: CDR1 MNHEY, CDR2 SMNVEV (reference sequence). V shed 5 bases and J shed 0 bases, with 18 bases lying between them. Here the CDR3 reads CASSRGVARSSTDTQYF. The CDR3 DNA is TGTGCCAGCAGTCGTGGAGTGGCCAGATCTAGCACAGATACGCAGTATTTT.

The chain uses TRBV5-5 and TRBJ1-6; unclear D gene. The CDR3 extends over 15 amino acids. Between the trimmed V and J ends, which lost 6 bases and 10 bases, there was a span of 20 bases. Germline V lookup: CDR1 SGHKS, CDR2 YYEKEE (reference sequence). In DNA form, the CDR3 reads TGTGCCAGCACTCCCGGGCGGGGAGTTGGGTCACCCCTCCACTTT. As protein: CASTPGRGVGSPLHF.

The chain has TRBV18 and TRBJ1-1; no reliable D call. CDR3 size: 12 residues. Germline V gene lookup returns CDR1 KGHSH and CDR2 LQKENI. The V and J ends lost 3 bases and 3 bases respectively, with 5 bases between them. The CDR3 here is CASSPLYTEAFF. CDR3 sequence (DNA): TGTGCCAGCTCACCCCTCTACACTGAAGCTTTCTTT.

This clone was seen once. This chain uses TRBV12-3 or TRBV12-4 with TRBJ2-7; D possibly corresponds to TRBD2 (6 bases). The CDR3 totals 13 residues. Trimming left V 1 base short and J 4 bases short, with 8 bases between. The CDR3 DNA reads as TGTGCCAGCAGTTTAGGGCGGGGTTACGAGCAGTACTTC. Residues: CASSLGRGYEQYF.

This chain connects TRBV10-2 to TRBJ1-5; 9 bases agree with TRBD1. In germline, CDR1 is WSHSY, CDR2 SAAADI. V gave up 8 bases and J gave up 6 bases; unmatched junction bases: 5. The CDR3 is made up of 13 amino acids. In nucleotides, the CDR3 is TGCGCCAGCGGGACAGGGTTGGGTCAGCCCCAGCATTTT. It encodes CASGTGLGQPQHF.

This clone occurred once. This rearrangement joins TRBV14 to TRBJ2-1, with TRBD1 matching 7 bases. The CDR3 is 15 residues long. CDR1 and CDR2 from the germline V gene are SGHDN and FVKESK. The J segment lost 3 bases and the V segment lost 4 bases, leaving 6 bases of the junction unmatched. The CDR3 region is CASSLGQLLYNEQFF. For the CDR3, the DNA is TGTGCCAGCAGCCTGGGACAGTTACTCTACAATGAGCAGTTCTTC.

On this clone itself: The sample contains more than one DNA sequence encoding this CDR3. This chain joins TRBV19 and TRBJ1-3; possibly TRBD1 for D (6 bases). V lost 8 bases to trimming and J lost 2 bases, with 7 bases between them. The CDR3 length is 12 residues. Germline V gene data show CDR1 as LNHDA and CDR2 as SQIVND (reference sequence). The CDR3 sequence: CASWTAGNTIYF. The DNA of the CDR3 is TGTGCCAGTTGGACAGCTGGAAACACCATATATTTT.

Only one count was recorded for this clone. J is TRBJ2-5 and V is TRBV7-2; possibly TRBD2 for D (5 bases). Germline assignment: CDR1 SGHTA and CDR2 FQGNSA. The CDR3 totals 14 residues. V was cut by 3 bases and J by 5 bases, with 13 bases left in between. CDR3 sequence reads: CASSLAREMETQYF. For the CDR3, the DNA is TGTGCCAGCAGCTTGGCCCGGGAAATGGAGACCCAGTACTTC.